What follows are 21 T cell receptor beta chains derived from one specimen sequenced in a study of blood T cells in healthy people across ages. Combining a sample-barcoded 5' primer with a J-beta primer mix, a second PCR ran for roughly 6 to 12 cycles. TCRdb itself ran the 5' RACE reads through MiXCR, one entry per CDR3 protein. The top ten hold over 5% of the sample, which has over a million distinct CDR3 sequences, approximately 59% seen once. Material for sequencing was blood. The receptor source for this set is a man younger than 30 in good health.

This clonotype has just a few counts. The V gene is TRBV27, the J gene TRBJ2-3, with no clear D. CDR1 and CDR2 from the germline V gene are MNHEY and SMNVEV (reference sequence). CDR3 size: 13 residues. V lost 4 bases and J 9 bases, leaving 14 bases between the germline ends. CDR3 nucleotide sequence: TGTGCCAGCAGTTCCGTTTCTAGTGGGACGCAGTATTTT. This sequence encodes CASSSVSSGTQYF.

There are a few counts of this clonotype. The chain carries TRBV4-3 and TRBJ2-7; D call uncertain. V was pared by 1 base and J by 4 bases, with 14 bases between. Germline values: CDR1 LGHNA, CDR2 YSLEER. This CDR3 spans 15 amino acids. CDR3: CASSQGSHTPYEQYF. CDR3 DNA sequence: TGCGCCAGCAGCCAAGGAAGTCATACGCCATACGAGCAGTACTTC.

The chain uses TRBV11-3 and TRBJ2-1; weak D call: TRBD2 (5 bases). V was trimmed by 2 bases and J by 10 bases, leaving 12 bases between them. CDR1 is SGHNT, CDR2 YENEEA, per germline. This CDR3 is 13 amino acids long. CDR3 in DNA: TGTGCCAGCAGCTTATGGGCATCGGGGGAGCAGTTCTTC. Its protein is CASSLWASGEQFF.

The chain links TRBV5-6 to TRBJ1-2; D may be TRBD1 (5 bases). CDR3 length: 16 amino acids. V gave up 6 bases and J gave up 0 bases, with 18 bases separating them. Germline CDR1 reads SGHDT; CDR2 reads YYEEEE. The CDR3 nucleotides read TGTGCCAGCACAACCTCCTTGACAGTTTCTAACTATGGCTACACCTTC. As protein: CASTTSLTVSNYGYTF.

The chain carries TRBV2 and TRBJ2-6, with 7 bases aligning to TRBD1. With 6 bases clipped from V and 0 bases from J, the junction kept 5 bases outside the gene matches. The CDR3 spans 16 residues. Germline CDR1 reads SNHLY; CDR2 reads FYNNEI. The CDR3 coding sequence is TGTGCCAGCAGCAGACAGGGTTTCTCTGGGGCCAACGTCCTGACTTTC. Encoded protein: CASSRQGFSGANVLTF.

This clonotype occurred a few times. The chain couples TRBV29-1 to TRBJ2-5; D not resolved. There are 13 residues in the CDR3. The germline V gene encodes CDR1 SQVTM and CDR2 ANQGSEA. Trimming took 8 bases from V and 4 from J, leaving 17 bases between them. The chain's CDR3 is CSSKRIFGETQYF. CDR3 nucleotide sequence: TGCAGCTCTAAAAGAATTTTCGGAGAGACCCAGTACTTC.

The chain has TRBV7-9 and TRBJ1-2, with D perhaps matching TRBD1 (6 bases). The CDR3 has 14 residues. Trimming cost V 3 bases and J 3 bases, with 11 bases left between them. Germline V gives CDR1 SEHNR, CDR2 FQNEAQ (reference sequence). This chain's CDR3 is CASSFEGGDYGYTF. The CDR3 DNA is TGTGCCAGCAGCTTCGAAGGGGGTGACTATGGCTACACCTTC.

The chain carries TRBV25-1 and TRBJ1-2; TRBD1 aligns across 7 bases. In germline, CDR1 is MGHDK, CDR2 SYGVNS. Losses at the gene ends were 7 bases for V and 5 bases for J; bases not matched to a gene: 7. The CDR3 spans 13 residues. The CDR3 DNA sequence: TGTGCCAGCACCGGGGACAGCGTATATGGCTACACCTTC. Translation: CASTGDSVYGYTF.

The chain is built from TRBV20-1 and TRBJ2-3; 10 bases agree with TRBD2. The CDR3 is 14 amino acids. Germline V CDR1 and CDR2: DFQATT, SNEGSKA (reference sequence). After removal of 7 bases from V and 1 base from J, the junction contained 5 bases not matched to a gene. The CDR3 DNA reads as TGCAGTGAGTCCGGACTAGCGGGCACAGATACGCAGTATTTT. Its protein product is CSESGLAGTDTQYF.

The gene calls are TRBV12-3 or TRBV12-4 and TRBJ1-4; D gene uncertain. CDR3 length equals 13 residues. Deletions cut 6 bases from V and 7 bases from J, with 12 bases between. The CDR3 DNA reads TGTGCCAGCAGGGATCCCTCCGCTGAAAAACTGTTTTTT. This codes for CASRDPSAEKLFF.

Only one count was recorded for this clonotype. J is TRBJ2-1 and V is TRBV7-9, with TRBD1 as a possible D gene (6 bases). Germline V CDR1 and CDR2: SEHNR, FQNEAQ (reference sequence). Trimming removed 5 bases from V and 6 bases from J, with 14 bases in between. CDR3 length: 14 residues. CDR3 loop: CASSPQGWSNEQFF. The CDR3 region has the DNA TGTGCCAGCAGCCCACAGGGATGGTCCAATGAGCAGTTCTTC.

Only a few counts were recorded for this clonotype. V is TRBV20-1 and J is TRBJ2-4, with D possibly matching TRBD2 (6 bases). This CDR3 is built from 12 residues. V dropped 3 bases and J dropped 8 bases, with 11 bases sitting between them. CDR1 and CDR2 (germline): DFQATT, SNEGSKA (reference sequence). CDR3 coding DNA: TGCAGTGCTAGCGGGAGACGTGACATTCAGTACTTC. Translating gives CSASGRRDIQYF.

The chain joins TRBV4-3 to TRBJ2-7, with D possibly matching TRBD1 (6 bases). Germline values: CDR1 LGHNA, CDR2 YSLEER. The CDR3 has 15 residues. Trimming removed 2 bases at V and 3 bases at J, with 14 bases between. CDR3 sequence reads: CASSQTTGWDYEQYF. Here the CDR3 DNA reads TGCGCCAGCAGCCAAACAACAGGGTGGGACTACGAGCAGTACTTC.

This clonotype has a count of ten or more. CDR3 DNA: TGTGCCAGCAGTTTGGTTGACGAGCAGTACTTC. Translating it yields CASSLVDEQYF. The chain employs TRBV7-2 and TRBJ2-7; D unclear. Germline V gene lookup returns CDR1 SGHTA and CDR2 FQGNSA. This CDR3 has 11 residues. V was trimmed by 6 bases and J by 5 bases, leaving 8 bases between them.

Regarding this clonotype: A read error may explain this, as a much larger clone is one base away. The chain recombines TRBV7-2 with TRBJ2-3; no clear D. CDR1 and CDR2 from the germline V gene are SGHTA and FQGNSA. The CDR3 runs to 14 residues. This CDR3 reads CAGSSGPLTDTQYF. In nucleotides, the CDR3 is TGTGCCGGCAGCTCCGGCCCCCTCACAGATACGCAGTATTTT.

The gene calls are TRBV4-3 and TRBJ2-5; the D gene is possibly TRBD1 (6 bases). The CDR3 has 15 amino acids. V was cut by 0 bases and J by 3 bases, with 11 bases left in between. CDR1 is LGHNA, CDR2 YSLEER, per germline. CDR3 nucleotide sequence: TGCGCCAGCAGCCAAGAGAGGGGGATGGAAGAGACCCAGTACTTC. Translated, it gives CASSQERGMEETQYF.

This clonotype was detected only a few times. The chain joins TRBV12-3 or TRBV12-4 to TRBJ2-7; 7 nucleotides align to TRBD2. The CDR3 consists of 17 residues. J was trimmed by 5 bases and V by 3 bases; bases with no gene match: 16. In nucleotides, the CDR3 is TGTGCCAGCAGTTTTTCAGGGTGGTTAGGAGCGGGAAACGAGCAGTACTTC. It encodes CASSFSGWLGAGNEQYF.

The chain combines TRBV27 with TRBJ2-1; TRBD2 agrees at 11 bases. The CDR3 has 14 residues. V lost 9 bases, J lost 7 bases, and 8 bases stayed unmatched. CDR1 and CDR2 (germline): MNHEY, SMNVEV (reference sequence). Here the CDR3 DNA reads TGTGCCAGTAGTAGCGGGAGGGCCTCAAATGAGCAGTTCTTC. This gives the protein CASSSGRASNEQFF.

This clonotype has just a few counts. The V call is TRBV5-1, the J call TRBJ2-1, with 13 bases lining up with TRBD2. CDR1 is SGHRS, CDR2 YFSETQ, per germline. The ends lost 0 bases at V and 9 bases at J; junction bases unmatched: 6. The CDR3 is 16 residues long. The CDR3 nucleotides are TGCGCCAGCAGCTTGGCCACTAGCGGGGGGGTAAGTGAGCAGTTCTTC. This gives the protein CASSLATSGGVSEQFF. Full variable domain (missing parts from reference TRBV5-1 and TRBJ2-1): KAGVTQTPRYLIKTRGQQVTLSCSPISGHRSVSWYQQTPGQGLQFLFEYFSETQRNKGNFPGRFSGRQFSNSRSEMNVSTLELGDSALYLCASSLATSGGVSEQFFGPGTRLTVL.

This clonotype has just one count. The chain combines TRBV6-1 with TRBJ2-7; D perhaps matches TRBD2 (6 bases). Germline V gene lookup returns CDR1 MNHNS and CDR2 SASEGT. V lost 5 bases and J lost 7, with 24 bases in between. CDR3 length: 16 residues. Written as DNA, the CDR3 is TGTGCCAGCAGTCCTGGACTAACAGTGATACGGCATGAGCAGTACTTC. Its protein product is CASSPGLTVIRHEQYF.

The J gene is TRBJ1-1, the V gene TRBV6-5; D is possibly TRBD1 (6 bases). V was trimmed by 5 bases and J by 4 bases, leaving 14 bases between them. The CDR3 has 14 amino acids. Germline V lookup: CDR1 MNHEY, CDR2 SVGAGI. CDR3 sequence (DNA): TGTGCCAGCAGTAACAGGGCCCTGGGCACTGAAGCTTTCTTT. Encoded protein: CASSNRALGTEAFF.